This T cell receptor (beta chain) was identified in a study of molecular identifiers for immune sequencing clone quantification. CDR3 length: 17 amino acids. V gave up 4 bases and J gave up 7 bases; unmatched junction bases: 13. In germline, CDR1 is MDHEN, CDR2 SYDVKM. TCRdb re-called the PCR reads through MiXCR, storing one row per CDR3 protein. There are 300,000 to 400,000 distinct CDR3 sequences in the sample; 20% to 25% occur only once, and approximately 0.85% lies in the top ten. The specimen was naive CD8+ T cells from blood, with Jurkat cell RNA spiked in. Subset here: FACS-sorted CD8+CD4-CCR7+CD45RA+ naive T cells. The sequence derives from a human donor in good health. Some libraries in this study had Jurkat cell RNA spiked in. This chain joins TRBV28 and TRBJ2-2, with 9 bases aligning to TRBD2. The CDR3 sequence is CASSWDFGGRAGGELFF. The CDR3 DNA sequence: TGTGCCAGCAGTTGGGATTTCGGCGGGAGGGCCGGCGGGGAGCTGTTTTTT.